A selection of T cell receptor beta chains follows, all from one sample in a study of shared clonotypes between healthy human individuals. This table comes from immunoSEQ multiplex PCR, and its TCRdb copy is limited to in-frame clones, with some not included. This table has approximately 2.5 million clones, around nine tenths appearing once. The sequenced sample consisted of naive CD4+ T cells sorted from blood. These TCRs come from a man aged 18 to 35 in good health. Each CDR3 is given with its conserved first and last residue. The order of the fields is J gene, V gene, D gene, clone size, CDR3 DNA, CDR3 protein. A D gene is named only where the DNA matches it firmly. Clone sizes are given selectively: once, few, many, or a class where the clone is expanded.

TRBJ2-7 | TRBV5-1 | TRBD2 | once | TGCGCCAGCAGCATACTAGCGGGAGAGTACGAGCAGTACTTC | CASSILAGEYEQYF
TRBJ2-5 | TRBV6-1 | TRBD2 | - | TGTGCCAGCAGCTTGACTAGCCTGGGGGAGACCCAGTACTTC | CASSLTSLGETQYF
TRBJ2-7 | TRBV11-1 | - | - | TGTGCCAGCAGCTTAGATCTAGGGGCTCCCAACGAGCAGTACTTC | CASSLDLGAPNEQYF
TRBJ2-3 | TRBV7-8 | - | once | TGTGCCAGCAGCCTCGCTAGCACAGATACGCAGTATTTT | CASSLASTDTQYF
TRBJ1-2 | TRBV29-1 | TRBD1 | - | TGCAGCGTTGAGAAGACAGGGGGCTCGGGCACCTTC | CSVEKTGGSGTF
TRBJ2-2 | TRBV2 | TRBD2 | - | TGTGCCAGCAGTGAGACCGGGACTAGGGGCACCGGGGAGCTGTTTTTT | CASSETGTRGTGELFF
TRBJ1-4 | TRBV4-3 | - | - | TGCGCCAGCAGCCCTCGACAGGCAACTAATGAAAAACTGTTTTTT | CASSPRQATNEKLFF
TRBJ1-3 | TRBV25-1 | TRBD1 | few | TGTGCCAGCAGTCGTAGGACAGGGCATGGAAACACCATATATTTT | CASSRRTGHGNTIYF
TRBJ2-3 | TRBV6-5 | - | - | TGTGCCAGCAGTTACCCCCGGACCTCGGATACGCAGTATTTT | CASSYPRTSDTQYF
TRBJ2-1 | TRBV6-6 | - | - | TGTGCCAGCAGTTCCCAGAACTACAATGAGCAGTTCTTC | CASSSQNYNEQFF
TRBJ2-2 | TRBV5-1 | - | - | TGCGCCAGCAGCCTGGGGTGGACAGTCACCGGGGAGCTGTTTTTT | CASSLGWTVTGELFF
TRBJ1-1 | TRBV5-4 | - | once | TGTGCCACCGACCAGGGGCGACCGAACACTGAAGCTTTCTTT | CATDQGRPNTEAFF
TRBJ2-3 | TRBV27 | TRBD2 | - | TGTGCCAGCAGCCGGGAAGCGGGGGCTAGCACAGATACGCAGTATTTT | CASSREAGASTDTQYF
TRBJ2-7 | TRBV5-1 | TRBD1 | once | TGCGCCAGCAGCTTCCGGGACAGGGGTAACGAGCAGTACTTC | CASSFRDRGNEQYF
TRBJ2-7 | TRBV18 | TRBD2 | - | TGTGCCAGCTCACCAGAAGGGACTAGCCTCCGGGAGCAGTACTTC | CASSPEGTSLREQYF
TRBJ2-5 | TRBV5-1 | - | - | TGCGCCAGCAGCACCCCGGACCGACAAGAGACCCAGTACTTC | CASSTPDRQETQYF
TRBJ1-2 | TRBV6-1 | - | - | TGTGCCAGCAGGGGCGGACAGCTTCGGATCTATGGCTACACCTTC | CASRGGQLRIYGYTF
TRBJ1-6 | TRBV6-1 | TRBD1 | once | TGTGCCAGCAGCGGACAGGGGGCGTTGTCACCCCTCCACTTT | CASSGQGALSPLHF
TRBJ1-1 | TRBV30 | - | few | TGTGCCTGGAGTAATAAGGGAGAAGCTTTCTTT | CAWSNKGEAFF
TRBJ2-2 | TRBV5-1 | - | - | TGCGCCAGCAGCTTGGCCTGGGAGACCACCGGGGAGCTGTTTTTT | CASSLAWETTGELFF
TRBJ2-7 | TRBV7-8 | - | - | TGTGCCAGCAGCCCGGTACAGGCATTGAGCGAGCAGTACTTC | CASSPVQALSEQYF
TRBJ1-6 | TRBV7-9 | - | - | TGTGCCAGCAGCTTAGATAGGGCAGGGCTTTCACCCCTCCACTTT | CASSLDRAGLSPLHF
TRBJ2-5 | TRBV11-2 | TRBD1 | - | TGTGCCAGCAGCTTAATTCGTGGACAGGGTCAAGAGACCCAGTACTTC | CASSLIRGQGQETQYF
TRBJ1-2 | TRBV28 | TRBD1 | once | TGTGCCAGCAGTTTGCAGGGGGCGCGTGGCTACACCTTC | CASSLQGARGYTF
TRBJ2-3 | TRBV9 | TRBD2 | - | TGTGCCAGCAGCGTAGGTCTAGCGGCGTACACAGATACGCAGTATTTT | CASSVGLAAYTDTQYF
TRBJ1-2 | TRBV2 | TRBD1 | - | TGTGCCAGCAGTGATACAGGGGGCCCCAACTATGGCTACACCTTC | CASSDTGGPNYGYTF
TRBJ1-1 | TRBV18 | - | - | TGTGCCAGCTCACCACGAATACATGAAGCTTTCTTT | CASSPRIHEAFF
TRBJ1-2 | TRBV2 | - | - | TGTGCCAGCAGTGTTGAGGGATTAAGCAACTATGGCTACACCTTC | CASSVEGLSNYGYTF
TRBJ2-5 | TRBV7-2 | - | - | TGTGCCAGCAGGAGTCGTAGCGGCCAAGAGACCCAGTACTTC | CASRSRSGQETQYF
TRBJ1-5 | TRBV28 | - | - | TGTGCCAGCAGCAGGGGTTATAGCAATCAGCCCCAGCATTTT | CASSRGYSNQPQHF
TRBJ2-7 | TRBV5-4 | - | - | TGTGCCAGCAGCTTAAACAATCCTCAGGAGCAGTACTTC | CASSLNNPQEQYF
TRBJ1-2 | TRBV5-1 | - | - | TGCGCCAGCAGCTTGGACGGGGCAGGGTCTGGCTACACCTTC | CASSLDGAGSGYTF
TRBJ2-1 | TRBV5-6 | TRBD2 | - | TGTGCCAGCAGCTTGGGACGGCGACTAGCAGCTACTGAGCAGTTCTTC | CASSLGRRLAATEQFF
TRBJ1-4 | TRBV10-2 | - | - | TGCGCCAGCAGTGGTTTCGGGGGGCGTGGGGAAAAACTGTTTTTT | CASSGFGGRGEKLFF
TRBJ2-2 | TRBV6-5 | TRBD1 | - | TGTGCCAGCAGTTACGGGACAGGGGTGGGGGAGCTGTTTTTT | CASSYGTGVGELFF
TRBJ1-1 | TRBV27 | - | - | TGTGCCAGCAGTTTAAGGGGACTCATGAACACTGAAGCTTTCTTT | CASSLRGLMNTEAFF
TRBJ1-2 | TRBV6-5 | - | - | TGTGCCAGCAGTTACCCTGGGATTGTCGGTGGCTACACCTTC | CASSYPGIVGGYTF
TRBJ1-6 | TRBV14 | - | - | TGTGCCAGCAGCCAAGTTGGGCAGTTAAATAATTCACCCCTCCACTTT | CASSQVGQLNNSPLHF
TRBJ1-4 | TRBV28 | TRBD1 | - | TGTGCCAGCAAGAGGGGGCCTAATGAAAAACTGTTTTTT | CASKRGPNEKLFF
TRBJ2-1 | TRBV6-5 | - | - | TGTGCCAGCAGTTACTCGCTCTTGGACAGTAGGTTCTTC | CASSYSLLDSRFF
TRBJ1-6 | TRBV30 | - | - | TGTGCCTGGAGTGCAGACGGATTCTATAATTCACCCCTCCACTTT | CAWSADGFYNSPLHF
TRBJ2-7 | TRBV27 | TRBD2 | - | TGTGCCAGCAGTTTCCTTTCTGGCGGGGGGGCGGGCGAGCAGTACTTC | CASSFLSGGGAGEQYF
TRBJ2-3 | TRBV14 | TRBD2 | - | TGTGCCGGCAGCCCGAGGGGACTATCTAACACAGATACGCAGTATTTT | CAGSPRGLSNTDTQYF
TRBJ2-7 | TRBV4-1 | TRBD1 | - | TGCGCCAGCAGCCAAGCCGGGACAGGGGTTCTCTACGAGCAGTACTTC | CASSQAGTGVLYEQYF
TRBJ2-5 | TRBV4-2 | TRBD2 | - | TGTGCCAGCAGCCAACCGGGACTAGCGGGGGGGTCGTACCAAGAGACCCAGTACTTC | CASSQPGLAGGSYQETQYF
TRBJ1-1 | TRBV30 | - | - | TGTGCCTGGAAAGGCAGGATAAACACTGAAGCTTTCTTT | CAWKGRINTEAFF
TRBJ2-7 | TRBV18 | TRBD1 | - | TGTGCCAGCTCACCACCGAGGGGGCGCCTCCCCTACGAGCAGTACTTC | CASSPPRGRLPYEQYF
TRBJ2-2 | TRBV9 | TRBD2 | - | TGTGCCAGCAGCGTAGGAACGGGAGGGCCGTCCGGGGAGCTGTTTTTT | CASSVGTGGPSGELFF
TRBJ2-1 | TRBV20-1 | - | few | TGCAGTGCTAGTGGGGGGAATGAGCAGTTCTTC | CSASGGNEQFF
TRBJ2-7 | TRBV6-5 | - | - | TGTGCCAGCAGTACACCCGGACTCACCGCCTACGAGCAGTACTTC | CASSTPGLTAYEQYF
TRBJ1-1 | TRBV5-6 | - | - | TGTGCCAGCAGCTTAGGGCGCCGGGCCACTGAAGCTTTCTTT | CASSLGRRATEAFF
TRBJ2-7 | TRBV28 | TRBD1 | - | TGTGCCAGCAGTAAACCGGGACAGGGGCCCTACGAGCAGTACTTC | CASSKPGQGPYEQYF